This T cell receptor (beta chain) was captured in a study of identical twins. This clonotype was recorded many times. Its antigen is not identified. Overall study findings and caveats: Reduced insertions were recorded for abundant cord blood beta clonotypes, with no such pattern in memory repertoires.

Germline CDR1 is SGHNT and CDR2 is YYREEE (reference sequence). Trimming left V 6 bases short and J 4 bases short, with 16 bases between. The CDR3 runs to 14 residues. TCRdb reprocessed the 5' RACE reads via MiXCR and lists one record per CDR3 protein. The sample has about 160,000 distinct CDR3 sequences; under 4.5% are singletons. The TCR sequence derives from a man in his late teens or twenties in good health. This chain joins TRBV5-4 and TRBJ1-1, with TRBD1 as a possible D gene (5 bases). The sample consisted of memory T cells sorted from blood. CDR3 sequence (DNA): TGTGCCAGCAATCCCTCAAATGGGGGCACTGAAGCTTTCTTT. Translating gives CASNPSNGGTEAFF.